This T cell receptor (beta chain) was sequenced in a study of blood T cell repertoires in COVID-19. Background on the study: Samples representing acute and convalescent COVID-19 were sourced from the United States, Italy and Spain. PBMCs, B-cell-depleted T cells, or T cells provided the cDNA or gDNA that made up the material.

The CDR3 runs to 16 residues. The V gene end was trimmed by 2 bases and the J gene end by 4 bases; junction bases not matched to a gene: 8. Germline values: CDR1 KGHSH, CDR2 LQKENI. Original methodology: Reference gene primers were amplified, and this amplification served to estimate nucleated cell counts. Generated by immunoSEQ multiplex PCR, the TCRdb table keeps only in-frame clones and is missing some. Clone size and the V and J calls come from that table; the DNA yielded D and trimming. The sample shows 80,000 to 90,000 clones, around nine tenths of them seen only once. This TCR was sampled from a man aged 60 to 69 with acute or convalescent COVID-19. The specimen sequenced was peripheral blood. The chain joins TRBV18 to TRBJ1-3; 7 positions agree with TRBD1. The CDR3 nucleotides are TGTGCCAGCTCACCAATTACGACAGGGTCCGGAAACACCATATATTTT. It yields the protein CASSPITTGSGNTIYF.